Listed below are T cell receptor beta chains from one sample, sequenced in a study of CD8+ T cells in alopecia areata. Using immunoSEQ multiplex PCR, the repertoire was profiled, and TCRdb retains in-frame clones only, with some absent. The sample consists of about 150,000 clones, roughly 64% of them appearing once. Sequences were derived from CD4+ T cells sorted from blood, sampled at week 0. Receptors were obtained from a human donor with alopecia areata. Each CDR3 is given with its conserved first and last residue. The order of the fields is D gene, clone size, V gene, J gene, CDR3 protein, CDR3 DNA. A D gene is named only where the DNA matches it firmly. Only part of the rows carry a size: once, few, many, or a class if the clone is expanded.

TRBD1	few	TRBV19	TRBJ2-3	CASTRKGGAGTDTQYF	TGTGCCAGTACCCGGAAAGGGGGCGCGGGCACAGATACGCAGTATTTT
.	.	TRBV4-3	TRBJ2-3	CASSQVGATDTQYF	TGCGCCAGCAGCCAAGTCGGTGCCACAGATACGCAGTATTTT
TRBD1	.	TRBV2	TRBJ1-6	CASDPGQLRPLHF	TGTGCCAGCGATCCGGGACAGCTCAGACCCCTCCACTTT
TRBD2	.	TRBV27	TRBJ2-5	CASSLSRSSGGGPETQYF	TGTGCCAGCAGTTTATCGAGGAGTAGCGGGGGGGGTCCTGAGACCCAGTACTTC
TRBD1	.	TRBV6-5	TRBJ2-3	CASSSTGWGTDTQYF	TGTGCCAGCAGTTCGACAGGGTGGGGCACAGATACGCAGTATTTT
.	.	TRBV29-1	TRBJ2-3	CSVETGRTDTQYF	TGCAGCGTTGAAACAGGTCGCACAGATACGCAGTATTTT
.	few	TRBV29-1	TRBJ2-1	CSVDLYNEQFF	TGCAGCGTTGACCTCTACAATGAGCAGTTCTTC
TRBD1	.	TRBV29-1	TRBJ2-7	CSVSRGQPYEQYF	TGCAGCGTTTCCCGGGGACAGCCCTACGAGCAGTACTTC
.	few	TRBV30	TRBJ2-7	CAWSLGQANYEQYF	TGTGCCTGGAGTTTGGGACAAGCCAACTACGAGCAGTACTTC
TRBD1	.	TRBV7-7	TRBJ2-1	CASSLEGAPYNEQFF	TGTGCTAGCAGCTTAGAGGGGGCCCCCTACAATGAGCAGTTCTTC
TRBD1	.	TRBV2	TRBJ1-2	CASRTGELYGYTF	TGTGCCAGCAGGACAGGGGAACTCTATGGCTACACCTTC
.	.	TRBV5-1	TRBJ2-5	CASSFGGAGETQYF	TGCGCCAGCAGTTTCGGAGGGGCTGGGGAGACCCAGTACTTC
.	.	TRBV2	TRBJ2-7	CASRAGSYEQYF	TGTGCCAGCAGGGCAGGTTCCTACGAGCAGTACTTC
.	few	TRBV30	TRBJ2-1	CAWSVSPRDEQFF	TGTGCCTGGAGTGTCTCCCCCAGGGATGAGCAGTTCTTC
TRBD2	few	TRBV5-1	TRBJ2-5	CASSPAGTSEVETQYF	TGCGCCAGCAGCCCAGCTGGGACTAGCGAGGTGGAGACCCAGTACTTC
TRBD2	few	TRBV7-2	TRBJ2-2	CASSFSGGAPGELFF	TGTGCCAGCAGCTTTAGCGGGGGGGCCCCCGGGGAGCTGTTTTTT
.	.	TRBV20-1	TRBJ2-7	CSATGNYEQYF	TGCAGTGCAACGGGGAACTACGAGCAGTACTTC
.	.	TRBV5-7	TRBJ2-7	CASIRDSYEQYF	TGTGCCAGCATCAGAGATTCCTACGAGCAGTACTTC
TRBD1	.	TRBV27	TRBJ2-7	CASSRGARQGIEQYF	TGTGCCAGCAGTCGCGGGGCCCGACAGGGGATCGAGCAGTACTTC
TRBD1	.	TRBV28	TRBJ1-2	CASSPGQSWGGYTF	TGTGCCAGCAGTCCGGGACAGTCATGGGGTGGCTACACCTTC
TRBD1	few	TRBV28	TRBJ2-7	CASSLSGTVFF	TGTGCCAGCAGTTTATCCGGGACAGTTTTCTTC
TRBD1	.	TRBV18	TRBJ1-2	CASSPGQELYGYTF	TGTGCCAGCTCACCAGGACAGGAGCTCTATGGCTACACCTTC
.	.	TRBV11-2	TRBJ2-3	CASSPDGTDTQYF	TGTGCCAGCAGCCCCGATGGCACAGATACGCAGTATTTT
.	.	TRBV25-1	TRBJ1-5	CASGGDGANQPQHF	TGTGCCAGCGGGGGGGATGGGGCTAATCAGCCCCAGCATTTT
.	.	TRBV9	TRBJ1-1	CASSALTGGTEAFF	TGTGCCAGCAGCGCCCTGACAGGAGGAACTGAAGCTTTCTTT
.	.	TRBV23-1	TRBJ1-5	CASSQGIQPQHF	TGCGCCAGCAGTCAAGGAATTCAGCCCCAGCATTTT
TRBD2	few	TRBV5-1	TRBJ2-1	CASSTKLAGIYNEQFF	TGCGCCAGCAGCACCAAACTAGCGGGGATCTACAATGAGCAGTTCTTC
TRBD1	.	TRBV15	TRBJ2-7	CATSRGNRDRASYEQYF	TGTGCCACCAGCAGAGGCAACCGGGACAGAGCTTCCTACGAGCAGTACTTC
.	.	TRBV29-1	TRBJ2-3	CSVDVEGRSTDTQYF	TGCAGCGTTGATGTTGAAGGCAGGAGCACAGATACGCAGTATTTT
.	.	TRBV5-5	TRBJ2-7	CASSFGPRSYEQYF	TGTGCCAGCAGCTTCGGCCCACGGTCCTACGAGCAGTACTTC
TRBD2	.	TRBV7-2	TRBJ2-2	CASSLAGLNTGELFF	TGTGCCAGCAGCTTAGCGGGACTAAACACCGGGGAGCTGTTTTTT
TRBD1	.	TRBV27	TRBJ1-2	CASSPSPGGVGGYTF	TGTGCCAGCAGTCCATCACCAGGGGGCGTGGGTGGCTACACCTTC
TRBD2	few	TRBV27	TRBJ2-4	CASSLAGGQGNIQYF	TGTGCCAGCAGTTTAGCGGGGGGGCAGGGAAACATTCAGTACTTC
.	.	TRBV7-2	TRBJ2-5	CASSLGQETQYF	TGTGCCAGCAGCTTAGGCCAAGAGACCCAGTACTTC
.	.	TRBV29-1	TRBJ1-1	CSVDRQNTEAFF	TGCAGCGTTGACAGACAAAACACTGAAGCTTTCTTT
.	few	TRBV19	TRBJ2-5	CASIGGRDQETQYF	TGTGCCAGTATCGGGGGACGGGACCAAGAGACCCAGTACTTC
.	.	TRBV14	TRBJ1-2	CASSQDVPGRLNYGYTF	TGTGCCAGCAGCCAAGATGTTCCGGGGAGATTAAACTATGGCTACACCTTC
.	.	TRBV6-1	TRBJ1-5	CASSEGHRNQPQHF	TGTGCCAGCAGTGAGGGACATCGTAATCAGCCCCAGCATTTT
TRBD1	.	TRBV6-6	TRBJ1-2	CASRPPGQGADGYTF	TGTGCCAGCAGGCCTCCGGGACAGGGGGCGGATGGCTACACCTTC
TRBD1	.	TRBV18	TRBJ2-7	CASSRGTGGGYEQYF	TGTGCCAGCTCAAGGGGGACAGGGGGCGGCTACGAGCAGTACTTC
.	.	TRBV2	TRBJ2-5	CASSGDQETQYF	TGTGCCAGCAGTGGCGACCAAGAGACCCAGTACTTC
TRBD1	few	TRBV29-1	TRBJ1-5	CSVLDRAGQPQHF	TGCAGCGTACTGGACAGGGCGGGACAGCCCCAGCATTTT
.	.	TRBV29-1	TRBJ2-5	CSVDPGEETQYF	TGCAGCGTTGATCCTGGGGAAGAGACCCAGTACTTC
TRBD2	few	TRBV5-1	TRBJ2-7	CASSLGTRGGYEQYF	TGCGCCAGCAGCCTCGGGACTAGAGGTGGTTACGAGCAGTACTTC
TRBD1	.	TRBV7-2	TRBJ1-5	CASSSDRGRQPQHF	TGTGCCAGCAGCTCAGACAGGGGACGACAGCCCCAGCATTTT
.	few	TRBV7-2	TRBJ2-5	CASSLVGGTAQETQYF	TGTGCCAGCAGCTTAGTAGGCGGGACAGCCCAAGAGACCCAGTACTTC
.	.	TRBV30	TRBJ1-1	CAWSPPTVGTEAFF	TGTGCCTGGAGTCCCCCTACCGTGGGCACTGAAGCTTTCTTT
.	.	TRBV30	TRBJ1-2	CAWSIARTADTF	TGTGCCTGGAGTATAGCCCGGACGGCGGACACCTTC
.	once	TRBV9	TRBJ2-7	CASSVTLNSYEQYF	TGTGCCAGCAGCGTTACGCTCAACTCCTACGAGCAGTACTTC
.	.	TRBV10-3	TRBJ2-5	CAISESGRFQETQYF	TGTGCCATCAGTGAGAGTGGGCGATTCCAAGAGACCCAGTACTTC